This T cell receptor beta chain originates from a study of blood T cells in healthy people across ages. Germline lookup yields CDR1 DFQATT and CDR2 SNEGSKA (reference sequence). There are 15 residues in the CDR3. With a J-beta primer mix and a sample-barcoded 5' primer, a second PCR ran about 7 to 12 cycles. TCRdb recomputed calls from the 5' RACE reads with MiXCR, one row per CDR3 protein. The table includes around 1,700,000 distinct CDR3 sequences, over 25% detected once. As regards this clonotype: The junction shows a germline mismatch at one end, possibly a read error.

The sample was blood. This clonotype was obtained from a woman in her 30s in good health. The rearrangement uses TRBV20-1 and TRBJ1-2, with D unresolved. The CDR3 bases are TGCAGTGCTAGAGATGGTGGGCGTTCTCAGTATGGCTACACCTTT. Amino acid sequence: CSARDGGRSQYGYTF.